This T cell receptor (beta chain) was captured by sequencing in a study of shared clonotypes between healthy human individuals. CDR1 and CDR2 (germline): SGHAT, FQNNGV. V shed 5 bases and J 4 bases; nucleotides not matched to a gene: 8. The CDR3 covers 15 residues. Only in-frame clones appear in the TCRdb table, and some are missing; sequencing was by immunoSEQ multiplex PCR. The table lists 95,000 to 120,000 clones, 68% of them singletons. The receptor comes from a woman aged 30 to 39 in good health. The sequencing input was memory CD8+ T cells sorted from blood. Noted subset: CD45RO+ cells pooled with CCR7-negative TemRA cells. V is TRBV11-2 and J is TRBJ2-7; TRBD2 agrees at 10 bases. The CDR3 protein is CASSLRAGGIYEQYF. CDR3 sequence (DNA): TGTGCCAGCAGCCTCCGAGCGGGAGGGATATACGAGCAGTACTTC.